A single sample gave rise to the 29 T cell receptor beta chains below, sequenced in a study of T cell responses to AZD1222 COVID-19 vaccine. TCRdb's copy holds only in-frame clones and misses some; the assay was immunoSEQ multiplex PCR. The sample lists under 200,000 clones, 90% to 95% seen once, with roughly a tenth in the top ten. The specimen comprised peripheral blood, sampled on day 0 of AZD1222 vaccination. Receptors originate from an adult in good health.

This clone came up once. This sequence joins TRBV10-3 and TRBJ2-1; 7 bases align to TRBD2. The J segment lost 7 bases and the V segment lost 10 bases, leaving 13 bases of the junction unmatched. The CDR3 runs 14 residues. From germline, CDR1 is ENHRY and CDR2 SYGVKD. The CDR3 DNA is TGTGCCACCCTTCCCGGGACTACTAGTAATGAGCAGTTCTTC. Residues: CATLPGTTSNEQFF.

The rearrangement joins TRBV12-3 or TRBV12-4 to TRBJ1-2, with D possibly matching TRBD1 (6 bases). V dropped 5 bases and J dropped 7 bases, with 14 bases sitting between them. This CDR3 comprises 13 residues. CDR3 sequence (DNA): TGTGCCAGCAGTCGTACAGGGCAGAGTGGCTACACCTTC. Amino acid sequence: CASSRTGQSGYTF.

The rearrangement joins TRBV29-1 to TRBJ2-1; 15 bases are shared with TRBD2. Germline CDR1 and CDR2: SQVTM and ANQGSEA. With V trimmed by 7 bases and J by 5 bases, 6 bases remained unmatched. CDR3 length equals 15 residues. As DNA, the CDR3 is TGCAGCGGGGGGACTAGCGGGAGGATTGACAATGAGCAGTTCTTC. Amino acid sequence: CSGGTSGRIDNEQFF.

The gene calls are TRBV6-5 and TRBJ1-2, with D possibly TRBD1 on 6 matching bases. V was shortened by 2 bases and J by 12 bases, with 13 bases between the two germline ends. The CDR3 consists of 12 residues. CDR1 is MNHEY, CDR2 SVGAGI, per germline. CDR3: CASSYRGQGHTF. CDR3 nucleotide sequence: TGTGCCAGCAGTTACCGCGGGCAGGGGCACACCTTC.

V gene TRBV6-5 combines with J gene TRBJ2-1; D gene unclear. The CDR3 length is 11 residues. V was pared by 6 bases and J by 9 bases, with 9 bases between. CDR1 MNHEY and CDR2 SVGAGI come from the germline V gene. The CDR3 DNA follows: TGTGCCAGCAGCGCCTCGGGTGAGCAGTTCTTC. Translation: CASSASGEQFF.

V is TRBV11-3 and J is TRBJ2-3, with D possibly being TRBD1 (6 bases). Between the trimmed V and J ends, which lost 5 bases and 2 bases, there was a span of 17 bases. CDR1 and CDR2 from the germline V gene are SGHNT and YENEEA. The CDR3 runs to 16 residues. The CDR3 protein is CASSGGQRDPTDTQYF. Here the CDR3 DNA reads TGTGCCAGCAGCGGCGGACAGAGAGACCCCACAGATACGCAGTATTTT.

The table lists this clone with a count of one. The chain recombines TRBV7-9 with TRBJ2-4; D is possibly TRBD2 (6 bases). Germline loops: CDR1 SEHNR, CDR2 FQNEAQ (reference sequence). This CDR3 contains 16 residues. Trimming cost V 4 bases and J 1 base, with 14 bases left between them. The CDR3 here is CASSSGGGPAKNIQYF. CDR3 nucleotides: TGTGCCAGCAGCTCCGGGGGAGGCCCCGCCAAAAACATTCAGTACTTC.

The chain recombines TRBV30 with TRBJ2-3, with TRBD1 matching over 9 bases. Per the germline V gene, CDR1 is GTSNPN and CDR2 is SVGIG (reference sequence). V shed 8 bases and J 6 bases; nucleotides not matched to a gene: 15. The CDR3 covers 15 residues. CDR3 sequence reads: CAGRTGAAGMDTQYF. CDR3 nucleotide sequence: TGTGCCGGAAGGACAGGGGCCGCGGGGATGGATACGCAGTATTTT.

This CDR3 reads CASSPSSNQPQHF. DNA of the CDR3: TGTGCCAGCAGTCCAAGTAGCAATCAGCCCCAGCATTTT. The chain has TRBV28 and TRBJ1-5; no definite D call. Trimming removed 5 bases at V and 0 bases at J, with 5 bases between. The CDR3 has 13 amino acids. CDR1 and CDR2 from the germline V gene are MDHEN and SYDVKM.

The chain employs TRBV5-1 and TRBJ1-2, with no clear D. Germline values: CDR1 SGHRS, CDR2 YFSETQ. This CDR3 is built from 13 residues. V was clipped by 0 bases and J by 3 bases, with 6 bases between them. The CDR3 coding sequence is TGCGCCAGCAGCTTGGACGGCTACTATGGCTACACCTTC. Protein sequence: CASSLDGYYGYTF.

The CDR3 protein is CASSYSQVYNSPLHF. In nucleotides, the CDR3 is TGTGCCAGCAGTTACTCACAAGTCTATAATTCACCCCTCCACTTT. The chain links TRBV6-5 to TRBJ1-6; D is ambiguous. V lost 0 bases, J lost 3 bases, and 6 bases lay in between. This CDR3 is 15 amino acids long. Germline V gene sequence: CDR1 MNHEY, CDR2 SVGAGI.

The chain employs TRBV18 and TRBJ1-2; D is undetermined. The CDR3 runs 13 residues. V was shortened by 1 base and J by 6 bases, with 9 bases between the two germline ends. Germline CDR1 KGHSH, CDR2 LQKENI. CDR3 in amino acids: CASSPQPRDGYTF. The CDR3 coding sequence is TGTGCCAGCTCACCACAGCCCCGGGATGGCTACACCTTC.

The V gene is TRBV21-1, the J gene TRBJ1-3; the table's D gene call, TRBD1, was not cross checked with the DNA. TRBV21-1 is given as a pseudogene. The CDR3 sequence is 16 residues long. DNA for the CDR3: TGTGCCAGCAGCGCGTGGGACAGGGGCTCTGGAAACACCATATATTTT. It yields the protein CASSAWDRGSGNTIYF.

The rearrangement uses TRBV27 and TRBJ1-5; 7 bases map to TRBD1. Germline CDR1 is MNHEY and CDR2 is SMNVEV (reference sequence). V gave up 5 bases and J gave up 2 bases; unmatched junction bases: 0. This CDR3 region has 13 residues. The CDR3 protein is CASSGQGNQPQHF. CDR3 DNA sequence: TGTGCCAGCAGTGGACAGGGCAATCAGCCCCAGCATTTT.

The V and J genes are TRBV7-2 and TRBJ2-7, with 7 bases identical to TRBD2. J was trimmed by 3 bases and V by 6 bases; bases with no gene match: 11. Germline assignment: CDR1 SGHTA and CDR2 FQGNSA. The CDR3 consists of 15 residues. CDR3 coding DNA: TGTGCCAGCAGAGCGGGGCTAGCGCCCAACTACGAGCAGTACTTC. Protein: CASRAGLAPNYEQYF. Based on the CDR3 plus reference TRBV7-2 and TRBJ2-7, the full variable domain is GAGVSQSPSNKVTEKGKDVELRCDPISGHTALYWYRQSLGQGLEFLIYFQGNSAPDKSGLPSDRFSAERTGGSVSTLTIQRTQQEDSAVYLCASRAGLAPNYEQYFGPGTRLTVT.

In nucleotides, the CDR3 is TGTGCCAGCAGTTACAACGGGTTTACGGAGACCCAGTACTTC. Its protein is CASSYNGFTETQYF. The rearrangement joins TRBV6-2 or TRBV6-3 to TRBJ2-5; no reliable D call. Germline V gene data show CDR1 as MNHEY and CDR2 as SVGEGT. This CDR3 is 14 amino acids long. Trimming took off 2 bases at V and 5 bases at J, with 12 bases between the two ends.

V is TRBV3-1 (or the pseudogene TRBV3-2) and J is TRBJ1-1, with D unresolved. Deletions cut 1 base from V and 5 bases from J, with 5 bases between. The CDR3 runs 12 residues. Germline V gives CDR1 LGHDT, CDR2 YNNKEL (reference sequence). The CDR3 loop reads CASSQVRTEAFF. CDR3 nucleotide sequence: TGTGCCAGCAGCCAAGTTCGGACTGAAGCTTTCTTT.

The J gene is TRBJ2-3, the V gene TRBV4-2; 8 bases align to TRBD2. CDR1 is LGHNA, CDR2 YNFKEQ, per germline. This CDR3 spans 17 amino acids. The V and J ends lost 0 bases and 6 bases, in that order; junction bases with no gene match: 11. The CDR3 region has the DNA TGTGCCAGCAGCCAAGAATTATTCCGGGAGGGCCTGGATACGCAGTATTTT. As protein: CASSQELFREGLDTQYF.

The V and J genes are TRBV27 and TRBJ2-1; D not resolved. Germline CDR1 reads MNHEY; CDR2 reads SMNVEV (reference sequence). The CDR3 consists of 14 residues. V was trimmed by 4 bases and J by 7 bases, leaving 14 bases between them. Written as DNA, the CDR3 is TGTGCCAGCAGTTCCCTCCCGGAAGGAAATGAGCAGTTCTTC. It encodes CASSSLPEGNEQFF.

This chain joins TRBV6-1 and TRBJ2-7; tentative D call: TRBD2 (6 bases). The ends were cut back, 2 bases at V and 1 base at J, with 18 bases in the middle. From germline, CDR1 is MNHNS and CDR2 SASEGT. The CDR3 runs 17 residues. The CDR3 region is CASSELLGRGLSYEQYF. The CDR3 DNA sequence: TGTGCCAGCAGTGAACTCTTAGGGCGGGGCCTTTCCTACGAGCAGTACTTC.

This rearrangement joins TRBV19 to TRBJ2-1, with 8 bases identical to TRBD2. With 3 bases clipped from V and 2 bases from J, the junction kept 6 bases outside the gene matches. Germline assignment: CDR1 LNHDA and CDR2 SQIVND (reference sequence). The CDR3 has 16 amino acids. The CDR3 DNA is TGTGCCAGTAGTATCGATAGCGGGGCCCCCTACAATGAGCAGTTCTTC. Translated, it gives CASSIDSGAPYNEQFF.

The chain has TRBV27 and TRBJ1-1; D is possibly TRBD1 (6 bases). The CDR3 sequence is 15 residues long. The germline V gene encodes CDR1 MNHEY and CDR2 SMNVEV (reference sequence). Trimming stripped 6 bases from V and 1 base from J, with 15 bases between. CDR3 residues: CASRGRQAENTEAFF. The DNA for the CDR3 is TGTGCCAGCAGAGGTAGACAGGCCGAGAACACTGAAGCTTTCTTT.

Concerning this clone: This same CDR3 is encoded by further DNA sequences in the sample. The chain couples TRBV6-4 to TRBJ2-2, with D possibly TRBD1 on 5 matching bases. The CDR3 extends over 13 amino acids. Per the germline V gene, CDR1 is MRHNA and CDR2 is SNTAGT. V was pared by 5 bases and J by 4 bases, with 8 bases between. Here the CDR3 DNA reads TGTGCCAGCAGTTCAGGGTCCACCGGGGAGCTGTTTTTT. Residues: CASSSGSTGELFF.

This rearrangement joins TRBV3-1 (or the pseudogene TRBV3-2) to TRBJ2-1, with 10 bases fitting TRBD2. Germline CDR1 is LGHDT and CDR2 is YNNKEL (reference sequence). The CDR3 runs 17 residues. V lost 3 bases and J lost 2; bases outside the gene matches: 7. CDR3 protein: CASSQASGSWAYNEQFF. The CDR3, as DNA: TGTGCCAGCAGCCAGGCTAGCGGGAGTTGGGCCTACAATGAGCAGTTCTTC.

This clone was observed a single time. This chain connects TRBV27 to TRBJ2-1; D ambiguous. V lost 3 bases to trimming and J lost 7 bases, with 7 bases between them. The CDR3 is made up of 12 amino acids. Germline-derived CDR1 and CDR2 are MNHEY and SMNVEV (reference sequence). This CDR3 is CASSLAGNEQFF. The CDR3 DNA reads TGTGCCAGCAGTTTGGCCGGGAATGAGCAGTTCTTC.

CDR3 region: CASSLREGQYEQYF. CDR3 nucleotide sequence: TGTGCCAGCAGTTTGCGGGAGGGCCAATACGAGCAGTACTTC. The rearrangement links TRBV27 to TRBJ2-7, with 9 bases lining up with TRBD2. V dropped 3 bases and J dropped 4; count of bases not matched to a gene: 4. The CDR3 has 14 amino acids. Germline V gene data show CDR1 as MNHEY and CDR2 as SMNVEV (reference sequence).

This clone was counted once. The CDR3: CASSDQGAPEQFF. As DNA, the CDR3 is TGTGCCAGCAGCGATCAGGGGGCCCCTGAGCAGTTCTTC. J is TRBJ2-1 and V is TRBV7-2; 8 bases agree with TRBD1. CDR1 and CDR2 (germline): SGHTA, FQGNSA. The CDR3 is 13 residues long. J gave up 9 bases and V 5 bases, and 6 bases lay outside the gene matches. Full variable domain (remainder filled in from reference TRBV7-2 and TRBJ2-1): GAGVSQSPSNKVTEKGKDVELRCDPISGHTALYWYRQSLGQGLEFLIYFQGNSAPDKSGLPSDRFSAERTGGSVSTLTIQRTQQEDSAVYLCASSDQGAPEQFFGPGTRLTVL.

A note on this clone: Other nucleotide sequences from this sample produce the same CDR3. This chain links TRBV5-1 with TRBJ1-1; tentatively, D is TRBD1 (6 bases). This CDR3 comprises 13 residues. Germline V gene lookup returns CDR1 SGHRS and CDR2 YFSETQ. Trimming left V 1 base short and J 3 bases short, with 7 bases between. The CDR3 protein is CASSLRGDTEAFF. The CDR3 DNA sequence: TGCGCCAGCAGCTTGAGGGGGGACACTGAAGCTTTCTTT.

This rearrangement joins TRBV12-3 or TRBV12-4 to TRBJ1-2; D gene unclear. CDR3 length: 13 residues. Deletions cut 1 base from V and 3 bases from J, with 6 bases between. The CDR3 loop is CASSLDGYYGYTF. The DNA for the CDR3 is TGTGCCAGCAGTTTAGATGGCTACTATGGCTACACCTTC.